This T cell receptor (beta chain) was retrieved from a study of blood T cell repertoires in COVID-19. Clones were read by immunoSEQ multiplex PCR, and TCRdb kept only the in-frame ones, dropping some. The profile shows some 78,000 clones, roughly 85% of them singletons. The length of the CDR3 is 14 residues. The source material was peripheral blood. This receptor was taken from an elderly woman with active or convalescent COVID-19. The chain links TRBV1 to TRBJ2-7; the table names TRBD2, a call not compared with the DNA. TRBV1 corresponds to a pseudogene. The CDR3 DNA is TGCACCAGCAGCCAAAGACGGGTTACCTACGAGCAGTACTTC. Its protein product is CTSSQRRVTYEQYF.